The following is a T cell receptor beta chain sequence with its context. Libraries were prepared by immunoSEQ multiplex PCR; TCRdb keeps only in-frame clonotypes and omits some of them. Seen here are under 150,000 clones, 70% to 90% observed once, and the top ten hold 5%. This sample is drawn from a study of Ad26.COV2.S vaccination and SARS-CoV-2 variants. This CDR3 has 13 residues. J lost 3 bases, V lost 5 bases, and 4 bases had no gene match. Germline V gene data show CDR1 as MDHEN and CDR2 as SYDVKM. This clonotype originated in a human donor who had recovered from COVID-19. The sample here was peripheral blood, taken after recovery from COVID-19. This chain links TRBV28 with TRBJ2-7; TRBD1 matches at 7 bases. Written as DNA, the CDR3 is TGTGCCAGCAGTCCGGGGACAGTCTACGAGCAGTACTTC. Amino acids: CASSPGTVYEQYF.